This TCR beta chain comes out of a study of shared clonotypes between healthy human individuals. Broader study findings: Among non-shared clonotypes, generation probabilities were lower than among those shared by all four donors.

Only Caucasian adults living in Nashville, Tennessee made up the donor group. CDR1 SGHAT and CDR2 FQNNGV come from the germline V gene. The length of the CDR3 is 14 residues. V was trimmed by 5 bases and J by 3 bases, leaving 11 bases between them. TCRdb's copy holds only in-frame clones and misses some; the assay was immunoSEQ multiplex PCR. The sample lists around 2.5 million clones, roughly 93% occurring once. Concerning this clone: The antigen remains undetermined.

The gene calls are TRBV11-2 and TRBJ1-3; no clear D gene. The sample comprised naive CD4+ T cells from PBMCs. The subset was: CD45RA+ positively selected. This TCR derives from a man aged 18 to 29 in good health. Some clones in this sample may be carry-over from other donors' samples. The CDR3 region is CASSPRGYGNTIYF. The CDR3 DNA sequence: TGTGCCAGCAGCCCGCGGGGTTATGGAAACACCATATATTTT.